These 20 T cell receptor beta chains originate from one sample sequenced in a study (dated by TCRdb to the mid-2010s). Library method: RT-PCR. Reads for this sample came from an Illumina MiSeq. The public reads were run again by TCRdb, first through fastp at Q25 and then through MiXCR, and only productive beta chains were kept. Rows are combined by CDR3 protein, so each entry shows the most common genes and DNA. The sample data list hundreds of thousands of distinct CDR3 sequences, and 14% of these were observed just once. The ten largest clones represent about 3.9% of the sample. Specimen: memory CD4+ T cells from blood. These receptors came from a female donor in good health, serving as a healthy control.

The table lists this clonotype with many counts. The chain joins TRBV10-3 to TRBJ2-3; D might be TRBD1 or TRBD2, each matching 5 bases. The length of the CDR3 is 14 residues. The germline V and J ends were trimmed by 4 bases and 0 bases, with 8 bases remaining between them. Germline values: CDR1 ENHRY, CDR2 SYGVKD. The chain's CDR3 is CAISGGDSTDTQYF. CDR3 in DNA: TGTGCCATCAGTGGAGGGGACAGCACAGATACGCAGTATTTT.

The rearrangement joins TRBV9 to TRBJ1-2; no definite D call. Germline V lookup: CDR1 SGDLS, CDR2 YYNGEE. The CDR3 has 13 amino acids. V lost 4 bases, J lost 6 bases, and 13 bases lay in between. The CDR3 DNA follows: TGTGCCAGCAGCATTAGGCCCCTAGATGGCTACACCTTC. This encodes CASSIRPLDGYTF.

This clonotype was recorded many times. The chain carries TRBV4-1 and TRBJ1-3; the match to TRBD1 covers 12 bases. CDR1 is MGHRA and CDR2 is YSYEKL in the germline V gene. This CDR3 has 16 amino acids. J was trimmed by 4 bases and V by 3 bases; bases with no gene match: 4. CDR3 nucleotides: TGCGCCAGCAGCCACACCGGGACAGGGGGCGGAAACACCATATATTTT. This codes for CASSHTGTGGGNTIYF.

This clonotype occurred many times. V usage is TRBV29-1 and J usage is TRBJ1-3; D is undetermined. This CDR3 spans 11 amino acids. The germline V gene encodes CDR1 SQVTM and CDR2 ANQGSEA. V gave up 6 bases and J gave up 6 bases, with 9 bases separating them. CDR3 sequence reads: CSVEFLNTIYF. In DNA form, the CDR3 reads TGCAGCGTCGAATTCCTAAACACCATATATTTT. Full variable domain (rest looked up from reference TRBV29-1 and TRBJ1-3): SAVISQKPSRDICQRGTSLTIQCQVDSQVTMMFWYRQQPGQSLTLIATANQGSEATYESGFVIDKFPISRPNLTFSTLTVSNMSPEDSSIYLCSVEFLNTIYFGEGSWLTVV.

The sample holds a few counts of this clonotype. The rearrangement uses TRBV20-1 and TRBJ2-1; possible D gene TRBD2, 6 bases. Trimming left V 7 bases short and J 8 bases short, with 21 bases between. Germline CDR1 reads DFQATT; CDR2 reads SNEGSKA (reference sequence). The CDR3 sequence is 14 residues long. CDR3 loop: CSVPVRGRSDEQFF. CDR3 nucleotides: TGCAGTGTGCCCGTCCGTGGGAGGTCCGATGAGCAGTTCTTC.

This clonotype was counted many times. The chain's CDR3 is CASTLLAGVLAEQFF. The CDR3 DNA is TGTGCCAGCACCTTACTAGCGGGAGTCCTCGCTGAGCAGTTCTTC. The chain couples TRBV12-3 or TRBV12-4 to TRBJ2-1, with TRBD2 identical over 11 bases. This CDR3 region has 15 residues. Germline trimming cut 7 bases from V and 9 bases from J; bases unmatched to any gene: 11.

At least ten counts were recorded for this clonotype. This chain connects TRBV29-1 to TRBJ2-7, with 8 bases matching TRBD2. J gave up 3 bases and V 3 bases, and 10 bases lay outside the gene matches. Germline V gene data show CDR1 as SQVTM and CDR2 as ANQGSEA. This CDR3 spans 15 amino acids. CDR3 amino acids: CSVEGVGRADYEQYF. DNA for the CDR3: TGCAGCGTTGAGGGGGTCGGGAGGGCCGACTACGAGCAGTACTTC.

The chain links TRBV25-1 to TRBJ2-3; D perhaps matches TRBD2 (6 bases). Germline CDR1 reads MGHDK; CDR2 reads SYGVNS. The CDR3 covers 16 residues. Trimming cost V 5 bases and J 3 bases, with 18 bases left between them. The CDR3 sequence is CASSKVVNGRTDTQYF. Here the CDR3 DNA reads TGTGCCAGCAGTAAAGTAGTTAACGGGAGAACAGATACGCAGTATTTT.

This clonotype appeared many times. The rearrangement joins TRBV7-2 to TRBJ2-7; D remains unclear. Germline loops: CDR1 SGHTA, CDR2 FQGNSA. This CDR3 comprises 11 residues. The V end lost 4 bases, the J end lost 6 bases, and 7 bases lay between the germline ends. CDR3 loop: CASSSVGEQYF. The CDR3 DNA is TGTGCCAGCAGCTCCGTAGGCGAGCAGTACTTC.

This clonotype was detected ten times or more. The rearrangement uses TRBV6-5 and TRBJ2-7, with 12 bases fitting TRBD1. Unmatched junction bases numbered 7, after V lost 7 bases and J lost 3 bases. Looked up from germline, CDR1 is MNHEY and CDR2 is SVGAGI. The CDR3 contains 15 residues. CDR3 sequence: CASTLGTGGVYEQYF. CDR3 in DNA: TGTGCCAGCACCTTGGGGACAGGGGGCGTCTACGAGCAGTACTTC.

The CDR3 sequence: CANPHPPNPGENTGELFF. The DNA of the CDR3 is TGCGCCAATCCTCACCCGCCCAACCCAGGGGAAAACACCGGGGAGCTGTTTTTT. This chain links TRBV5-1 with TRBJ2-2, with D tentatively TRBD1 (6 bases). The CDR3 totals 18 residues. V shed 9 bases and J shed 2 bases, with 26 bases lying between them. Germline CDR1 reads SGHRS; CDR2 reads YFSETQ.

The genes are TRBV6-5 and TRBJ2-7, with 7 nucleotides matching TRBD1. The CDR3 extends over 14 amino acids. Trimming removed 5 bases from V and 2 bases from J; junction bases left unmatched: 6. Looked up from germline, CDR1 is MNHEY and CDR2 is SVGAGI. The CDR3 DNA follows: TGTGCCAGCAGTCCGACAGGGCAAACCTACGAGCAGTACTTC. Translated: CASSPTGQTYEQYF.

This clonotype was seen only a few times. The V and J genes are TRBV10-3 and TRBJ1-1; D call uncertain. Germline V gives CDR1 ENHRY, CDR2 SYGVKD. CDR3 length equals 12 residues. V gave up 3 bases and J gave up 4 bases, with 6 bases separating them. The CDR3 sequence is CAISDRGTEAFF. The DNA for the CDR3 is TGTGCCATCAGTGATCGGGGCACTGAAGCTTTCTTT.

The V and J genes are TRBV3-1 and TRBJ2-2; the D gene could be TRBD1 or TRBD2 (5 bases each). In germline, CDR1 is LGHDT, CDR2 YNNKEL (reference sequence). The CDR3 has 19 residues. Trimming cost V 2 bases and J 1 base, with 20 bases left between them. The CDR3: CASSQRRTGDPRNTGELFF. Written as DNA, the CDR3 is TGTGCCAGCAGCCAACGCCGAACCGGGGACCCAAGGAACACCGGGGAGCTGTTTTTT.

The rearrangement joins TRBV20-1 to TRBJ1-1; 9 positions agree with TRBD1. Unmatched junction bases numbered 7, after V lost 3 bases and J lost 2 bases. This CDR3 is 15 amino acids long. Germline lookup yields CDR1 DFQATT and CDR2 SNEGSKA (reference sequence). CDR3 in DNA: TGCAGTGCTAGGCCAGGCACAGGGGGCAACACTGAAGCTTTCTTT. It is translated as CSARPGTGGNTEAFF.

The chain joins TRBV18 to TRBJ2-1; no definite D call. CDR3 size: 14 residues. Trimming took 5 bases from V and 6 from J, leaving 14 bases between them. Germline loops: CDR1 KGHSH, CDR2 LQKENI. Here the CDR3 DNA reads TGTGCCAGCTCAGAGGATTTCCCTCGCAATGAGCAGTTCTTC. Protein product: CASSEDFPRNEQFF.

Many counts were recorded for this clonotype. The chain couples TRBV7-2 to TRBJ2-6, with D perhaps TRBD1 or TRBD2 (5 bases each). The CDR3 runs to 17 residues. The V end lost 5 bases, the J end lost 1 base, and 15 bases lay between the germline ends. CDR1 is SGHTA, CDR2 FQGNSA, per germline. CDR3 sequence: CASSPRYGTSGANVLTF. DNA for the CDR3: TGTGCCAGCAGCCCTCGTTATGGGACGTCTGGGGCCAACGTCCTGACTTTC.

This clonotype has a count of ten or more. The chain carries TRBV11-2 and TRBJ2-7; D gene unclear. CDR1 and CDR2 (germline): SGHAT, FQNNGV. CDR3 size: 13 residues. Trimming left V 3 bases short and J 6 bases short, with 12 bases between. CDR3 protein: CASSFRPTGEQYF. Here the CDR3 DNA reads TGTGCCAGCAGCTTTCGACCCACTGGCGAGCAGTACTTC.

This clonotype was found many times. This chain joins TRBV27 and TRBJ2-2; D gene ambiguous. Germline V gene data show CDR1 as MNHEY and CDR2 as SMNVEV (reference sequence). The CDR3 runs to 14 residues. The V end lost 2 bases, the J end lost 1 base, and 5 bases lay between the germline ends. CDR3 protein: CASSLRWNTGELFF. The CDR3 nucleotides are TGTGCCAGCAGTTTAAGGTGGAACACCGGGGAGCTGTTTTTT.

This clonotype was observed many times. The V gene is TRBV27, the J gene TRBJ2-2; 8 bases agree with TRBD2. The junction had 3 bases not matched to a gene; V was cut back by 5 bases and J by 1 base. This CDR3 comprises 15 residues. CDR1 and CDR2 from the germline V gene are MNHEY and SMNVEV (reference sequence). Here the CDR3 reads CASSRSGRNTGELFF. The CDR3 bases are TGTGCCAGCAGTCGAAGCGGGAGGAACACCGGGGAGCTGTTTTTT.